This T cell receptor (beta chain) came from a study of regulatory T cells in long-lasting Graves disease (dated by TCRdb to 2020 to 2022). A note on the overall study: Antithyroid drugs had been taken for less than 3 months by newly diagnosed Graves' disease patients. Peripheral blood TCR sequencing and RNA sequencing compared persistent Graves' disease patients with newly diagnosed Graves' disease patients. The study was registered as a clinical trial and conducted in China. A total of approximately 35 samples underwent TCR sequencing: roughly 13 from persistent and roughly 20 from newly diagnosed Graves' disease patients.

Comment on this clonotype: The antigen it recognizes is unknown. It may be a read error: a sequence one base away is much more abundant.

The germline V gene sets CDR1 to MNHEY and CDR2 to SVGEGT. The cysteine opens and the phenylalanine closes a CDR3 of 17 amino acids. Only the CDR3 DNA stays, 51 bases, in frame from base 1. After removal of 6 bases from V and 2 bases from J, the junction retains 14 bases not matched to a gene. Broad study findings and their caveats: Only peripheral blood was studied, because thyroid tissue, the primary lesion, was inaccessible. A larger number of public clonotypes was shared among persistent patients (fewer than 3,000) than among newly diagnosed patients (roughly 930). Persistent disease showed preferential use of TRBV28, TRBJ1-2 and TRBJ2-5, whereas newly diagnosed disease favored TRBV20-1 and TRBJ2-1. Compared with newly diagnosed patients, persistent Graves' disease patients had lower TCR Shannon entropy and fewer highly expanded clones, which suggests clonal expansion. Sequencing and analysis were restricted to the TCR beta chain. The small sample size was acknowledged by the authors as a limitation that may reduce accuracy.

The time point label for this specimen denotes: newly diagnosed GD, antithyroid drugs for less than 3 months. RNA was extracted from PBMCs in TRIzol for both TCR sequencing and RNA sequencing. Graves' disease was diagnosed according to American Thyroid Association guidelines. The patients came from an endocrinology department in Xi'an, China. Each patient gave roughly 8.4 milliliters of peripheral blood, collected in an EDTA anticoagulant tube. PBMCs were isolated by Ficoll Paque Plus density gradient separation without further T cell sorting. RNA quality was checked with an Agilent 2100 Bioanalyzer and agarose gel, and concentration with a NanoDrop 2000. Receptor libraries were prepared by multiplex PCR. Sequencing was performed on an Illumina HiSeq 4000. TCR beta libraries were built with iRepertoire HTBI primers and Arm-PCR amplification of CDR3 regions. Gel purification was performed on PCR products prior to sequencing. The paper's processing steps were these. Across samples, approximately 68 TRBV and roughly 13 TRBJ segments were identified and used for gene usage analysis of CDR3 amino acid clonotypes. Filtered high-quality paired reads were merged into contigs using COPE and FqMerger. Contigs were aligned with BLAST to IMGT TRBV, TRBD and TRBJ reference genes, and CDR3 was defined per IMGT. Any clonotype with a frequency above 0.1% was classified as a highly expanded clone. Shannon entropy served as the measure of repertoire diversity, while the Gini coefficient captured V-J evenness. Clonotypes shared by more than one individual were considered public. The raw public data were reprocessed by TCRdb itself: fastp quality trimming at Q25, MiXCR clonotype calling, in-frame beta chains only. Entries are consolidated by CDR3 protein sequence, retaining the most common genes and DNA. The V and J calls were determined by TCRdb, not by the authors. This sample is represented by about 450,000 distinct CDR3 sequences; around 15% of them were singletons. The ten largest account for 9.5% to 12% of the sample.

The same sample was also studied in work on T cells in Graves' hyperthyroidism and ophthalmopathy. The second study's paper adds: Graves' hyperthyroidism was defined as stable when no progression to ophthalmopathy occurred over 18 months of follow-up. Hyperthyroidism patients were newly diagnosed, had a disease duration of under 2 months, and were aged 18 to 65 years. Patients with uncontrolled infections, other autoimmune diseases, pregnancy or lactation were excluded. Diagnoses were established on the basis of clinical symptoms, serum thyroxine and TRAb, thyroid ultrasound, and orbital computed tomography. A first-round RT-PCR of the TCR CDR3 used the HTBI primer set with the Qiagen OneStep RT-PCR kit. Most expanded thyroid clonotypes (frequency above 0.001) were also found in blood, which suggests that blood repertoires may mirror thyroid immune responses. Ophthalmopathy was separated from stable hyperthyroidism by a 13 V-J signature model, with approximately 90% sensitivity and about 84% specificity obtained in cross-validation and 80%/75% obtained in testing. In validation, the model predicted progression to ophthalmopathy a median of about 6.5 months before onset, with approximately 71% sensitivity and about 72% specificity. TCR V-J signatures able to tell the groups apart were searched for in a discovery cohort of 95 to 100 patients, of whom more than 40 had Graves' ophthalmopathy and 55 to 65 had stable Graves' hyperthyroidism. Whether ophthalmopathy could be predicted prospectively was tested in an independent validation cohort made up of under 20 hyperthyroidism patients plus 17 patients who later progressed to ophthalmopathy. The 100 discovery patients were randomly split 7:3 into training and test sets. Thyroid tissue and blood T-cell repertoires from six Graves' hyperthyroidism patients were also compared in the study. Following sampling, methimazole starting at 30 mg daily was given to hyperthyroidism patients, and high-dose intravenous methylprednisolone was given to ophthalmopathy patients. A second multiplex PCR round built the libraries, followed by size selection and purification. Paired-end sequencing of the libraries was performed with 100 bp reads on an Illumina HiSeq2000. SOAPnuke was used to process the raw data, with reads discarded if the reads contained adapters or uncalled bases, had a mean Phred below 15, or lacked an exact constant-primer or identifier match. High-quality paired reads were merged with COPE v1.2.5, and unique nucleotide sequences were defined as clonotypes. MiTCR v1.1 was used to align the clonotypes against IMGT TRBV, TRBD and TRBJ reference segments. Analysis was restricted to V-J combinations with a frequency above 0.0001, which covered 99.2% of repertoires. The TCS score was defined as F50 (clonal expansion) divided by E x V (chaos), with BLOSUM62-based TCRdist calculated between CDR3 peptides within each V-J. Welch's t-statistics and random forest reduced 450 to 600 V-J features to fewer than 15, which were used in a naive Bayes classifier (R e1071). No statistical method was used to fix the sample size in advance, and group allocation was not hidden from the investigators. According to the paper, TCR Vbeta CDR3 sequencing was carried out on approximately 140 peripheral blood samples, which came from fewer than 50 ophthalmopathy, 70 to 80 hyperthyroidism and roughly 17 progressor patients.

Sequenced here: peripheral blood mononuclear cells (PBMCs), sampled at new diagnosis, from a patient treated with antithyroid drugs. The V and J genes are TRBV6-2 or TRBV6-3 and TRBJ2-3; 7 bases in the junction line up with TRBD1. This TCR derives from a woman between 25 and 40 years old with Graves disease. Donor details come from another sample of the same person, matched by shared clones. The base sequence is TGTGCCAGCAGGTTTTTCGCCCGGACAGGATACACAGATACGCAGTATTTT. This encodes CASRFFARTGYTDTQYF.